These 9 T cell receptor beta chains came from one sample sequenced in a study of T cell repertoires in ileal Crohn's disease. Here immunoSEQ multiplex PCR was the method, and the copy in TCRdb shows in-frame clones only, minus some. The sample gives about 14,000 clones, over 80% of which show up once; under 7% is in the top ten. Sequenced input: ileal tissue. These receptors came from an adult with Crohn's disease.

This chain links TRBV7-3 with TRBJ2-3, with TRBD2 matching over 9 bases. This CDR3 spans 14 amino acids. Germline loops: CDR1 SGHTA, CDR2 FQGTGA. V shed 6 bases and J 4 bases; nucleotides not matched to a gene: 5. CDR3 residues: CASRVGLAADTQYF. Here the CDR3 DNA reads TGTGCCAGCAGGGTGGGACTAGCAGCAGATACGCAGTATTTT. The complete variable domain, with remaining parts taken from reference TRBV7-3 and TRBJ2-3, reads GAGVSQTPSNKVTEKGKYVELRCDPISGHTALYWYRQSLGQGPEFLIYFQGTGAADDSGLPNDRFFAVRPEGSVSTLKIQRTERGDSAVYLCASRVGLAADTQYFGPGTRLTVL.

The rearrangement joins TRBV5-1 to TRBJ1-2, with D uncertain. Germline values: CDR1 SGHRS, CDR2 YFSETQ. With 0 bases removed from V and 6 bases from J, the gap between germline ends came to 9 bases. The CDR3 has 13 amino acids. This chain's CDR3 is CASSLAPRDGYTF. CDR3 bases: TGCGCCAGCAGCTTGGCCCCTCGTGATGGCTACACCTTC.

In DNA form, the CDR3 reads TGTGCCAGCAGAACCCGACAGAATATTAACTATGGCTACACCTTC. The encoded protein is CASRTRQNINYGYTF. The gene calls are TRBV5-6 and TRBJ1-2, with a tentative D call TRBD1 (5 bases). Trimming took 5 bases from V and 1 from J, leaving 15 bases between them. Germline lookup yields CDR1 SGHDT and CDR2 YYEEEE. The CDR3 is 15 amino acids. The full variable domain, with the rest looked up from reference TRBV5-6 and TRBJ1-2, is DAGVTQSPTHLIKTRGQQVTLRCSPKSGHDTVSWYQQALGQGPQFIFQYYEEEERQRGNFPDRFSGHQFPNYSSELNVNALLLGDSALYLCASRTRQNINYGYTFGSGTRLTVV.

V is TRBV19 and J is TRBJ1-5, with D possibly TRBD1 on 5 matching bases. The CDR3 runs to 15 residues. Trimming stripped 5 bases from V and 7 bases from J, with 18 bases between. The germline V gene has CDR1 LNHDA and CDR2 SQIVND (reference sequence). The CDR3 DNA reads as TGTGCCAGTAGTGCCTCGGTGCAGGGCCAACAGCCCCAGCATTTT. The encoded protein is CASSASVQGQQPQHF.

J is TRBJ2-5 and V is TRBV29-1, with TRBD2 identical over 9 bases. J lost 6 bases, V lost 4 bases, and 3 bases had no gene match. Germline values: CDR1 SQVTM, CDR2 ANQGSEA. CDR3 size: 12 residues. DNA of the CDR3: TGCAGCGTTGTGGGACTAGCCCAGACCCAGTACTTC. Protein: CSVVGLAQTQYF.

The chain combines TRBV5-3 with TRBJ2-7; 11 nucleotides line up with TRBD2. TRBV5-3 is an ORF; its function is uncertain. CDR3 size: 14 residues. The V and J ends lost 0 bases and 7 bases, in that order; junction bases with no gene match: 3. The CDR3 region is CARSLGLAGWEQYF. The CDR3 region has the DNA TGTGCCAGAAGCTTGGGACTAGCGGGGTGGGAGCAGTACTTC.

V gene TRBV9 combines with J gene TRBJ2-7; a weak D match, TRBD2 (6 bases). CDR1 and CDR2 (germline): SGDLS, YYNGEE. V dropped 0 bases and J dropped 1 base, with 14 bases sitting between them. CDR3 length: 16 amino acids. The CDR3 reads CASSVGGTASSYEQYF. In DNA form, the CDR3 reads TGTGCCAGCAGCGTAGGGGGGACTGCTAGTTCCTACGAGCAGTACTTC. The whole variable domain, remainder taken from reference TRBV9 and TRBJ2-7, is DSGVTQTPKHLITATGQRVTLRCSPRSGDLSVYWYQQSLDQGLQFLIQYYNGEERAKGNILERFSAQQFPDLHSELNLSSLELGDSALYFCASSVGGTASSYEQYFGPGTRLTVT.

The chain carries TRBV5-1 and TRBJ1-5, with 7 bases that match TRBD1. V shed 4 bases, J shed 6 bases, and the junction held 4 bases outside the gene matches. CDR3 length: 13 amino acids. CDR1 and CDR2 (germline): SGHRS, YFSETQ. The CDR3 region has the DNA TGCGCCAGCAGCCAGGGGGTGGGTCAGCCCCAGCATTTT. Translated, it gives CASSQGVGQPQHF.

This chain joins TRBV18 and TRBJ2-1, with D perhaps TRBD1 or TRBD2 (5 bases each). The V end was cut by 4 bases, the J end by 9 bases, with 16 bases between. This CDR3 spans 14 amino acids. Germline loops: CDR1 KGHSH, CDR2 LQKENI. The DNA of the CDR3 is TGTGCCAGCTCACTACCGGGGCCAGCAGGTGAGCAGTTCTTC. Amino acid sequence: CASSLPGPAGEQFF. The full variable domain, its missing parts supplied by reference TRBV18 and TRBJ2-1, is NAGVMQNPRHLVRRRGQEARLRCSPMKGHSHVYWYRQLPEEGLKFMVYLQKENIIDESGMPKERFSAEFPKEGPSILRIQQVVRGDSAAYFCASSLPGPAGEQFFGPGTRLTVL.